These 26 T cell receptor beta chains came from one sample sequenced in a study of blood T cell repertoires in COVID-19. TCRdb's copy holds only in-frame clones and misses some; the assay was immunoSEQ multiplex PCR. The sample has tens of thousands of clones; about 85% are singletons. The specimen sequenced was peripheral blood. The source of these receptors is a male donor with acute or convalescent COVID-19.

V gene TRBV3-1 (or the pseudogene TRBV3-2) combines with J gene TRBJ2-5; D is possibly TRBD2 (7 bases). Deletions cut 4 bases from V and 1 base from J, with 16 bases between. The CDR3 consists of 16 residues. The V gene's germline CDR1 is LGHDT and CDR2 YNNKEL (reference sequence). The CDR3 sequence is CASSPTRGGSQETQYF. In DNA form, the CDR3 reads TGTGCCAGCAGCCCGACGAGGGGGGGGAGCCAAGAGACCCAGTACTTC.

The CDR3 DNA is TGTGCCAGCAGTGGAGAGGACAGGACGTATTCACCCCTCCACTTT. Its protein is CASSGEDRTYSPLHF. V gene TRBV2 combines with J gene TRBJ1-6, with 7 bases identical to TRBD1. V shed 4 bases, J shed 8 bases, and the junction held 8 bases outside the gene matches. Germline values: CDR1 SNHLY, CDR2 FYNNEI. This CDR3 region has 15 residues.

The V gene is TRBV2, the J gene TRBJ2-7, with TRBD1 matching 7 bases. The trim removed 6 bases at V and 1 base at J, leaving 3 bases unmatched. Germline lookup yields CDR1 SNHLY and CDR2 FYNNEI. This CDR3 is 13 amino acids long. The chain's CDR3 is CASSRDRSYEQYF. CDR3 in DNA: TGTGCCAGCAGCCGGGACAGATCCTACGAGCAGTACTTC.

The chain carries TRBV2 and TRBJ1-1, with D unresolved. This CDR3 contains 13 residues. The germline CDR1 and CDR2 sequences are SNHLY and FYNNEI. V was cut by 7 bases and J by 1 base, with 10 bases left in between. The CDR3 nucleotides are TGTGCCAGCAATGCAGTACCGAACACTGAAGCTTTCTTT. As protein: CASNAVPNTEAFF.

V and J are TRBV5-5 and TRBJ1-1, with TRBD1 as a possible D gene (6 bases). The CDR3 has 14 residues. V was clipped by 0 bases and J by 5 bases, with 11 bases between them. Germline values: CDR1 SGHKS, CDR2 YYEKEE (reference sequence). This CDR3 reads CASSLAGGRTEAFF. CDR3 bases: TGTGCCAGCAGCTTGGCCGGGGGGCGGACTGAAGCTTTCTTT.

V gene TRBV19 combines with J gene TRBJ2-5; unclear D gene. This CDR3 is built from 13 residues. Trimming shortened V by 1 base and J by 4 bases, and 7 bases separated the two germline ends. Germline V gene sequence: CDR1 LNHDA, CDR2 SQIVND (reference sequence). In DNA, the CDR3 is TGTGCCAGTAGTATAGGCCCGGTAGAGACCCAGTACTTC. As protein: CASSIGPVETQYF.

The chain joins TRBV5-6 to TRBJ2-3, with TRBD2 matching over 8 bases. The CDR3 runs 16 residues. Germline V CDR1 and CDR2: SGHDT, YYEEEE. V gave up 0 bases and J gave up 0 bases; unmatched junction bases: 3. The CDR3 region has the DNA TGTGCCAGCAGCTTGGATGCTAGCGGGAGCACAGATACGCAGTATTTT. It encodes CASSLDASGSTDTQYF. The complete variable domain, with remaining parts taken from reference TRBV5-6 and TRBJ2-3, reads DAGVTQSPTHLIKTRGQQVTLRCSPKSGHDTVSWYQQALGQGPQFIFQYYEEEERQRGNFPDRFSGHQFPNYSSELNVNALLLGDSALYLCASSLDASGSTDTQYFGPGTRLTVL.

V usage is TRBV19 and J usage is TRBJ2-7; D remains unclear. The V gene's germline CDR1 is LNHDA and CDR2 SQIVND (reference sequence). The V end lost 5 bases, the J end lost 3 bases, and 14 bases lay between the germline ends. The CDR3 runs to 14 residues. CDR3 bases: TGTGCCAGTAGTTTCCGGTCCCGAGGCTACGAGCAGTACTTC. Protein: CASSFRSRGYEQYF.

The rearrangement uses TRBV24-1 and TRBJ1-5; D is possibly TRBD1 (6 bases). The CDR3 consists of 13 residues. Per the germline V gene, CDR1 is KGHDR and CDR2 is SFDVKD. V lost 10 bases and J lost 7, with 16 bases in between. CDR3 residues: CATALGARQPQHF. In DNA form, the CDR3 reads TGTGCCACGGCGCTGGGGGCGCGGCAGCCCCAGCATTTT.

The V gene is TRBV28, the J gene TRBJ1-1, with D possibly being TRBD1 (6 bases). Germline CDR1 is MDHEN and CDR2 is SYDVKM. This CDR3 contains 11 residues. Between the trimmed V and J ends, which lost 10 bases and 5 bases, there was a span of 11 bases. The CDR3 DNA reads TGTGCCACCCAGGGGCTGACTGAAGCTTTCTTT. Encoded protein: CATQGLTEAFF.

This chain links TRBV9 with TRBJ1-2, with 7 bases that match TRBD1. This CDR3 is 15 amino acids long. CDR1 SGDLS and CDR2 YYNGEE come from the germline V gene. J gave up 0 bases and V 4 bases, and 6 bases lay outside the gene matches. The CDR3 is CASSPRDRPNYGYTF. The CDR3 bases are TGTGCCAGCAGCCCCCGGGACAGACCTAACTATGGCTACACCTTC.

V gene TRBV6-5 combines with J gene TRBJ2-6; 8 bases align to TRBD1. Per germline, CDR1 MNHEY and CDR2 SVGAGI. The V gene end was trimmed by 8 bases and the J gene end by 2 bases; junction bases not matched to a gene: 5. This CDR3 contains 15 residues. CDR3 DNA: TGTGCCAGCCATACGACAGGGGCTGGGGCCAACGTCCTGACTTTC. It encodes CASHTTGAGANVLTF.

The J gene is TRBJ2-7, the V gene TRBV6-5, with TRBD1 matching over 7 bases. Germline V gene sequence: CDR1 MNHEY, CDR2 SVGAGI. The CDR3 contains 14 residues. The V and J ends lost 4 bases and 6 bases, in that order; junction bases with no gene match: 9. For the CDR3, the DNA is TGTGCCAGCAGTTTTGGGACAGTCCTCTCCGAGCAGTACTTC. It encodes CASSFGTVLSEQYF.

The chain has TRBV6-1 and TRBJ1-5; D possibly corresponds to TRBD1 (6 bases). Trimming pared 4 bases from V and 3 bases from J, leaving 19 bases between. This CDR3 spans 17 amino acids. Germline CDR1 is MNHNS and CDR2 is SASEGT. The CDR3 region has the DNA TGTGCCAGCAGTGCCTATTCAGACAGGCCCTCCAATCAGCCCCAGCATTTT. Translation: CASSAYSDRPSNQPQHF.

The rearrangement joins TRBV6-1 to TRBJ1-3; 7 bases fit TRBD1. This CDR3 contains 15 residues. Trimming at V came to 2 bases and at J to 4 bases, leaving 5 bases not matched to a gene. Per germline, CDR1 MNHNS and CDR2 SASEGT. CDR3 region: CASSEPGTAGNTIYF. The DNA for the CDR3 is TGTGCCAGCAGTGAACCGGGGACAGCCGGAAACACCATATATTTT.

The rearrangement joins TRBV4-1 to TRBJ1-2; TRBD1 agrees at 8 bases. CDR3 size: 15 residues. V lost 3 bases, J lost 1 base, and 4 bases stayed unmatched. Germline loops: CDR1 MGHRA, CDR2 YSYEKL. CDR3 sequence: CASSQGTGHNYGYTF. In DNA form, the CDR3 reads TGCGCCAGCAGCCAGGGGACAGGTCATAACTATGGCTACACCTTC.

The chain uses TRBV5-6 and TRBJ2-1, with D tentatively TRBD2 (5 bases). Germline CDR1 and CDR2: SGHDT and YYEEEE. V was trimmed by 3 bases and J by 8 bases, leaving 15 bases between them. The CDR3 extends over 14 amino acids. For the CDR3, the DNA is TGTGCCAGCAGCTCACCTAAGATGGGAGATGAGCAGTTCTTC. Residues: CASSSPKMGDEQFF.

The chain recombines TRBV5-5 with TRBJ1-1; unclear D gene. V was pared by 0 bases and J by 4 bases, with 7 bases between. This CDR3 contains 13 residues. Germline lookup yields CDR1 SGHKS and CDR2 YYEKEE (reference sequence). CDR3 bases: TGTGCCAGCAGCTTGGCTGCAGGCACTGAAGCTTTCTTT. This encodes CASSLAAGTEAFF.

The chain recombines TRBV28 with TRBJ1-1; D call uncertain. Trimming shortened V by 6 bases and J by 7 bases, and 15 bases separated the two germline ends. The CDR3 length is 13 residues. Germline V lookup: CDR1 MDHEN, CDR2 SYDVKM. As DNA, the CDR3 is TGTGCCAGCAGGGCAGTGATCACCTTTGAAGCTTTCTTT. Encoded protein: CASRAVITFEAFF.

This clone came up once. The genes are TRBV16 and TRBJ1-2; no definite D call. This CDR3 is built from 15 residues. CDR1 and CDR2 from the germline V gene are KGHSY and FQNENV. Trimming left V 2 bases short and J 5 bases short, with 15 bases between. The CDR3 DNA reads as TGTGCCAGCAGCCAAGTAGCGGACGGCAGATATGGCTACACCTTC. Protein sequence: CASSQVADGRYGYTF.

This chain uses TRBV5-5 with TRBJ1-2; D uncertain. The V gene lost 0 bases and the J gene lost 4 bases, with 7 bases spanning the gap. This CDR3 is built from 13 residues. Germline V lookup: CDR1 SGHKS, CDR2 YYEKEE (reference sequence). CDR3 amino acids: CASSLDGRYGYTF. CDR3 DNA sequence: TGTGCCAGCAGCTTGGATGGGCGCTATGGCTACACCTTC.

This chain uses TRBV7-2 with TRBJ1-3, with 8 nucleotides matching TRBD1. Losses at the gene ends were 2 bases for V and 4 bases for J; bases not matched to a gene: 4. The CDR3 runs 15 residues. CDR1 SGHTA and CDR2 FQGNSA come from the germline V gene. CDR3 region: CASSLPTGAGNTIYF. CDR3 DNA sequence: TGTGCCAGCAGCTTACCGACAGGGGCGGGAAACACCATATATTTT.

The genes are TRBV19 and TRBJ1-2, with D perhaps TRBD1 (5 bases). Trimming pared 9 bases from V and 5 bases from J, leaving 7 bases between. The CDR3 is 10 residues long. Germline CDR1 and CDR2: LNHDA and SQIVND (reference sequence). CDR3 coding DNA: TGTGCCAGCTCAGGGTATGGCTACACCTTC. Its protein product is CASSGYGYTF.

CDR3 DNA sequence: TGTGCCAGCAGACCGGGACAGGGGTTCGTTCAGCCCCAGCATTTT. It specifies CASRPGQGFVQPQHF. The V and J genes are TRBV6-5 and TRBJ1-5, with 10 bases aligning to TRBD1. The germline V gene has CDR1 MNHEY and CDR2 SVGAGI. The CDR3 has 15 residues. With 6 bases clipped from V and 6 bases from J, the junction kept 8 bases outside the gene matches.

CDR3 sequence reads: CASRPWRATNNEQFF. In DNA, the CDR3 is TGTGCCAGCAGGCCTTGGAGGGCCACAAACAATGAGCAGTTCTTC. The V and J genes are TRBV3-1 (or the pseudogene TRBV3-2) and TRBJ2-1; a weak D match, TRBD2 (6 bases). The CDR3 is 15 residues long. CDR1 is LGHDT and CDR2 is YNNKEL in the germline V gene (reference sequence). V shed 6 bases and J shed 5 bases, with 17 bases lying between them.

The J gene is TRBJ2-5, the V gene TRBV23-1, with D perhaps TRBD1 (6 bases). TRBV23-1 is reported as an ORF; its role is uncertain. This CDR3 comprises 15 residues. The V and J ends lost 0 bases and 2 bases respectively, with 10 bases between them. CDR3 nucleotide sequence: TGCGCCAGCAGTCAATCGAAGGGACAACAAGAGACCCAGTACTTC. It specifies CASSQSKGQQETQYF.